This is a list of T cell receptor beta chains from one sample in a study of OX40 agonist ivuxolimab in advanced cancers. Measured with immunoSEQ multiplex PCR; TCRdb has only the in-frame clones, and not every one. This table holds about 32,000 clones, 75% to 85% found once. The sequencing here drew on CD4+ or CD8+ T cells sorted from blood, taken in a trial of the OX40 agonist ivuxolimab. Receptors were obtained from an adult with an advanced solid tumor such as melanoma, head and neck, liver or kidney cancer. Each CDR3 is given with its conserved first and last residue. The D gene is left open where the match is weak. A row's size may be missing; if present it is once, few, many or a size class.

J gene: TRBJ1-5; clone size: .; D gene: TRBD1; V gene: TRBV28; CDR3 protein: CASKDRGFRESNQPQHF; CDR3 DNA: TGTGCCAGCAAAGACAGGGGATTTAGGGAGAGCAATCAGCCCCAGCATTTT
J gene: TRBJ2-1; clone size: .; D gene: TRBD1; V gene: TRBV4-1; CDR3 protein: CASSQETGISYNEQFF; CDR3 DNA: TGCGCCAGCAGCCAAGAGACAGGGATTTCCTACAATGAGCAGTTCTTC
J gene: TRBJ1-4; clone size: .; D gene: .; V gene: TRBV5-5; CDR3 protein: CASSTGRGNEKLFF; CDR3 DNA: TGTGCCAGCAGCACGGGTCGGGGTAATGAAAAACTGTTTTTT
J gene: TRBJ2-5; clone size: .; D gene: .; V gene: TRBV4-1; CDR3 protein: CASSNRQETQYF; CDR3 DNA: TGCGCCAGCAGCAACCGACAAGAGACCCAGTACTTC
J gene: TRBJ2-1; clone size: .; D gene: .; V gene: TRBV7-2; CDR3 protein: CASSLDRAGEQFF; CDR3 DNA: TGTGCCAGCAGCTTAGACAGGGCGGGTGAGCAGTTCTTC
J gene: TRBJ1-1; clone size: .; D gene: .; V gene: TRBV7-2; CDR3 protein: CASSLQVNTEAFF; CDR3 DNA: TGTGCCAGCAGCCTACAGGTGAACACTGAAGCTTTCTTT
J gene: TRBJ1-5; clone size: .; D gene: TRBD1; V gene: TRBV18; CDR3 protein: CASSPSRGGQPQHF; CDR3 DNA: TGTGCCAGCTCACCGTCCAGGGGGGGTCAGCCCCAGCATTTT
J gene: TRBJ2-1; clone size: .; D gene: TRBD2; V gene: TRBV11-2; CDR3 protein: CASSSDRGGRPYNEQFF; CDR3 DNA: TGTGCCAGCAGCTCAGATAGGGGCGGGAGGCCCTACAATGAGCAGTTCTTC
J gene: TRBJ2-2; clone size: .; D gene: TRBD2; V gene: TRBV6-6; CDR3 protein: CASNRGGITGELFF; CDR3 DNA: TGTGCCAGCAACCGCGGGGGGATCACCGGGGAGCTGTTTTTT
J gene: TRBJ1-1; clone size: .; D gene: .; V gene: TRBV6-1; CDR3 protein: CASSGGVEAFF; CDR3 DNA: TGTGCCAGCTCGGGAGGGGTTGAAGCTTTCTTT
J gene: TRBJ1-2; clone size: .; D gene: .; V gene: TRBV6-6; CDR3 protein: CASSYGTTDYYGYTF; CDR3 DNA: TGTGCCAGCAGTTACGGAACAACCGACTACTATGGCTACACCTTC
J gene: TRBJ1-5; clone size: .; D gene: .; V gene: TRBV7-2; CDR3 protein: CASSLARGDNQPQHF; CDR3 DNA: TGTGCCAGCAGCTTAGCCAGGGGCGATAATCAGCCCCAGCATTTT
J gene: TRBJ2-7; clone size: few; D gene: TRBD2; V gene: TRBV5-1; CDR3 protein: CASSSGLDNEQYF; CDR3 DNA: TGCGCCAGCAGCTCAGGACTAGACAACGAGCAGTACTTC
J gene: TRBJ1-2; clone size: .; D gene: TRBD1; V gene: TRBV6-5; CDR3 protein: CASSYSVRTGGLGYTF; CDR3 DNA: TGTGCCAGCAGTTATTCCGTCCGGACAGGGGGCCTAGGCTACACCTTC
J gene: TRBJ1-5; clone size: .; D gene: .; V gene: TRBV2; CDR3 protein: CASSDGQPREPQHF; CDR3 DNA: TGTGCCAGCAGTGACGGACAACCCAGGGAGCCCCAGCATTTT
J gene: TRBJ2-3; clone size: .; D gene: TRBD2; V gene: TRBV6-5; CDR3 protein: CASLRGSGTDTQYF; CDR3 DNA: TGTGCCAGCTTGCGCGGGAGCGGCACAGATACGCAGTATTTT
J gene: TRBJ2-4; clone size: .; D gene: .; V gene: TRBV2; CDR3 protein: CASRYGSSGNIQYF; CDR3 DNA: TGTGCCAGCAGGTATGGGAGCTCCGGAAACATTCAGTACTTC
J gene: TRBJ1-5; clone size: .; D gene: .; V gene: TRBV7-2; CDR3 protein: CASSLSSDNQPQHF; CDR3 DNA: TGTGCCAGCAGCCTCAGCAGCGACAATCAGCCCCAGCATTTT
J gene: TRBJ2-3; clone size: .; D gene: .; V gene: TRBV14; CDR3 protein: CASSQHPRGADTQYF; CDR3 DNA: TGTGCCAGCAGCCAACATCCCAGGGGTGCAGATACGCAGTATTTT
J gene: TRBJ2-5; clone size: .; D gene: .; V gene: TRBV5-1; CDR3 protein: CASSLMPTGTQYF; CDR3 DNA: TGCGCCAGCAGCTTGATGCCCACCGGGACCCAGTACTTC
J gene: TRBJ1-2; clone size: .; D gene: .; V gene: TRBV4-1; CDR3 protein: CASSRGTFADYGYTF; CDR3 DNA: TGCGCCAGCAGCCGAGGGACATTTGCTGACTATGGCTACACCTTC
J gene: TRBJ2-3; clone size: .; D gene: .; V gene: TRBV5-1; CDR3 protein: CASSLAPGVSTDTQYF; CDR3 DNA: TGCGCCAGCAGCTTGGCCCCGGGGGTTAGCACAGATACGCAGTATTTT
J gene: TRBJ2-7; clone size: few; D gene: .; V gene: TRBV9; CDR3 protein: CASSVVDTSLEQYF; CDR3 DNA: TGTGCCAGCAGCGTAGTAGACACTTCCCTCGAGCAGTACTTC